Sequencing of this T cell receptor (beta chain) was carried out in a study of CD8+CD57+ T cells in acquired aplastic anemia listed by TCRdb under 2018. A note on the overall study: DNA extracted from sorted CD4+ and CD8+ cells had a mean of about 3.3 ug, with a range of roughly 0.18 to 27.4 ug.

From the cysteine through the phenylalanine, the CDR3 covers 12 amino acids. Only the CDR3 region is kept as DNA, spanning 36 bases read in frame from base 1. Cut back by 1 base and 10 bases, the V and J ends lie 8 bases apart. CDR1 and CDR2, per the germline V gene, are SGHAT and FQNNGV. Genomic DNA served as template for TCR beta VDJ combination and CDR3 sequence profiling. An Illumina HiSeq 2000 was used for TCR repertoire sequencing. In the authors' own workflow: Repertoire assessment relied on Simpson's diversity index, CDR3 size and DJ length profiles, and TRBV/TRBJ rearrangement plots. The most abundant DNA sequence in the deep sequencing data was defined as the immunodominant clone. CDR3 amino acid sequences were screened for sharing across subjects and compared with published repertoires and the VDJdb database. Starting from the raw public reads, TCRdb applied fastp trimming at Q25, assembled clones with MiXCR and retained in-frame beta chains. Rows are unified per CDR3 protein, each entry keeping the most common DNA and genes. The V and J calls were not made by the authors but by TCRdb's processing. This sample holds more than 250,000 distinct CDR3 sequences; around 60% were observed only once. The ten top clones hold around 7.6% of the sample.

What the authors observed across the whole study: Patients and healthy controls showed no significant difference in CD8+ Simpson's diversity (P=0.060). Fewer than 35 CD8+ CDR3 sequences were found to be shared between patients and controls, but these sequences appeared to be highly expressed in patients and within the immunodominant clones of the patients.

In this study, sorted CD4+ and CD8+ T cells from the blood of healthy subjects and of severe aplastic anemia patients had their TCR repertoires deep-sequenced. Ficoll-Paque density gradient centrifugation was used to isolate peripheral blood mononuclear cells. Before DNA extraction, CD4+ and CD8+ T cells were sorted with FACS or magnetic beads. With respect to this clonotype: Its cognate antigen has yet to be identified. No quality values exist for individual bases; no much larger clone is one base distant.

The receptor was isolated from a human donor with severe aplastic anemia or a healthy control (not recorded which). The sequenced sample consisted of sorted CD4+, CD8+, or CD8+CD57+ T cells (not recorded which) from PBMCs. The rearranged segments are TRBV11-2 and TRBJ1-5; no D gene is confidently identified. The encoded CDR3 is CASSLGVSPQHF. The bases read TGTGCCAGCAGCTTAGGCGTGTCACCCCAGCATTTT.